The rows below give T cell receptor beta chains drawn from one sample of a study of glioma-infiltrating T cells after dendritic cell vaccination. Produced via immunoSEQ multiplex PCR; TCRdb's table is partial and in-frame only. Among around 83,000 clones, approximately 81% were seen once, and the ten largest hold 8.5%. The sample here was blood, taken after dendritic cell vaccination. The receptors shown here come from a human donor with glioblastoma. Both conserved end residues are part of each CDR3. Fields, in order: J gene, clone size, V gene, D gene, CDR3 protein, CDR3 DNA. A D gene is named only where the DNA matches it firmly. Not all rows give a size; the values are once, few, many and, for expanded clones, a class.

J gene: TRBJ2-1
clone size: NA
V gene: TRBV5-1
D gene: TRBD1
CDR3 protein: CASRTAGTGYNEQFF
CDR3 DNA: TGCGCCAGCAGAACCGCCGGGACAGGGTACAATGAGCAGTTCTTC

J gene: TRBJ2-7
clone size: NA
V gene: TRBV14
D gene: TRBD2
CDR3 protein: CASSLGGGSYEQYF
CDR3 DNA: TGTGCCAGCAGCCTCGGGGGGGGCTCCTACGAGCAGTACTTC

J gene: TRBJ1-6
clone size: NA
V gene: TRBV29-1
D gene: TRBD1
CDR3 protein: CSVRQGLNSPLHF
CDR3 DNA: TGCAGCGTAAGACAGGGCCTTAATTCACCCCTCCACTTT

J gene: TRBJ2-7
clone size: NA
V gene: TRBV25-1
D gene: TRBD1
CDR3 protein: CASSTGQGAYEQYF
CDR3 DNA: TGTGCCAGCAGCACCGGACAGGGGGCCTACGAGCAGTACTTC

J gene: TRBJ1-3
clone size: NA
V gene: TRBV18
D gene: TRBD1
CDR3 protein: CASSPPPGGNTIYF
CDR3 DNA: TGTGCCAGCTCACCACCCCCAGGGGGTAACACCATATATTTT

J gene: TRBJ2-3
clone size: NA
V gene: TRBV5-1
D gene: TRBD2
CDR3 protein: CASSLRLAGSTDTQYF
CDR3 DNA: TGCGCCAGCAGCCTCAGACTAGCGGGAAGCACAGATACGCAGTATTTT

J gene: TRBJ2-2
clone size: NA
V gene: TRBV12-5
D gene: TRBD2
CDR3 protein: CASGPGERGGNTGELFF
CDR3 DNA: TGTGCTAGTGGTCCAGGAGAGCGGGGGGGCAACACCGGGGAGCTGTTTTTT

J gene: TRBJ2-1
clone size: NA
V gene: TRBV5-1
D gene: NA
CDR3 protein: CASSPSVSSYNEQFF
CDR3 DNA: TGCGCCAGCAGCCCTAGCGTAAGCTCCTACAATGAGCAGTTCTTC

J gene: TRBJ2-7
clone size: NA
V gene: TRBV5-6
D gene: NA
CDR3 protein: CASSASVSYEQYF
CDR3 DNA: TGTGCCAGCAGCGCTAGCGTCTCCTACGAGCAGTACTTC

J gene: TRBJ1-5
clone size: NA
V gene: TRBV2
D gene: NA
CDR3 protein: CASSSQGRSNQPQHF
CDR3 DNA: TGTGCCAGCAGCTCTCAGGGCCGAAGCAATCAGCCCCAGCATTTT

J gene: TRBJ2-2
clone size: NA
V gene: TRBV2
D gene: TRBD2
CDR3 protein: CASSPPGSGGASQTGELFF
CDR3 DNA: TGTGCCAGCAGCCCCCCCGGGAGCGGGGGGGCCTCGCAGACCGGGGAGCTGTTTTTT

J gene: TRBJ1-4
clone size: NA
V gene: TRBV28
D gene: NA
CDR3 protein: CASSLRHRKARNVKLFF
CDR3 DNA: TGTGCCAGCAGTTTACGCCATCGGAAAGCGAGGAATGTAAAACTGTTTTTT

J gene: TRBJ1-2
clone size: NA
V gene: TRBV14
D gene: TRBD1
CDR3 protein: CASSQVDRGFGYTF
CDR3 DNA: TGTGCCAGCAGCCAAGTGGACAGGGGATTTGGCTACACCTTC

J gene: TRBJ1-4
clone size: NA
V gene: TRBV7-2
D gene: TRBD1
CDR3 protein: CASTGQGSVEKLFF
CDR3 DNA: TGTGCCAGCACAGGACAGGGTTCCGTCGAAAAACTGTTTTTT

J gene: TRBJ2-3
clone size: NA
V gene: TRBV6-1
D gene: TRBD1
CDR3 protein: CASSSQGAQTDTQYF
CDR3 DNA: TGTGCCAGCAGTTCCCAGGGGGCGCAAACAGATACGCAGTATTTT

J gene: TRBJ1-2
clone size: few
V gene: TRBV11-2
D gene: NA
CDR3 protein: CASSLDEGVGGYTF
CDR3 DNA: TGTGCCAGCAGCCTGGACGAGGGGGTAGGTGGCTACACCTTC

J gene: TRBJ2-1
clone size: once
V gene: TRBV6-4
D gene: TRBD2
CDR3 protein: CASSDLAGGPSEQFF
CDR3 DNA: TGTGCCAGCAGTGATCTAGCGGGAGGGCCAAGTGAGCAGTTCTTC

J gene: TRBJ2-7
clone size: NA
V gene: TRBV11-2
D gene: NA
CDR3 protein: CASRTTSYEQYF
CDR3 DNA: TGTGCCAGCAGAACTACCTCCTACGAGCAGTACTTC

J gene: TRBJ2-4
clone size: NA
V gene: TRBV5-1
D gene: NA
CDR3 protein: CASSEEERKAHIQYF
CDR3 DNA: TGCGCCAGCAGCGAGGAGGAGCGGAAAGCACACATTCAGTACTTC

J gene: TRBJ2-3
clone size: NA
V gene: TRBV18
D gene: NA
CDR3 protein: CASSVASTDTQYF
CDR3 DNA: TGTGCCAGCTCCGTAGCGAGCACAGATACGCAGTATTTT

J gene: TRBJ2-7
clone size: NA
V gene: TRBV7-2
D gene: TRBD2
CDR3 protein: CASSPVSGGAYEQYF
CDR3 DNA: TGTGCCAGCAGCCCCGTGAGCGGGGGGGCCTACGAGCAGTACTTC

J gene: TRBJ2-5
clone size: NA
V gene: TRBV6-6
D gene: NA
CDR3 protein: CASNEGGDGETQYF
CDR3 DNA: TGTGCCAGCAACGAGGGTGGGGATGGGGAGACCCAGTACTTC

J gene: TRBJ2-2
clone size: few
V gene: TRBV11-1
D gene: TRBD2
CDR3 protein: CASSPTGGRGTGELFF
CDR3 DNA: TGTGCCAGCAGCCCAACGGGGGGGCGCGGCACCGGGGAGCTGTTTTTT

J gene: TRBJ1-2
clone size: NA
V gene: TRBV5-6
D gene: NA
CDR3 protein: CASSLGQYYGYTF
CDR3 DNA: TGTGCCAGCAGCTTAGGACAGTACTATGGCTACACCTTC

J gene: TRBJ2-7
clone size: NA
V gene: TRBV5-5
D gene: TRBD1
CDR3 protein: CASSHDPRQGAYEQYF
CDR3 DNA: TGTGCCAGCAGCCACGACCCCCGCCAGGGGGCTTACGAGCAGTACTTC

J gene: TRBJ1-2
clone size: NA
V gene: TRBV28
D gene: NA
CDR3 protein: CASMVPRGVNGYTF
CDR3 DNA: TGTGCCAGCATGGTTCCCAGGGGTGTAAATGGCTACACCTTC

J gene: TRBJ1-3
clone size: NA
V gene: TRBV21-1
D gene: NA
CDR3 protein: CASTRQKRRGNTIYF
CDR3 DNA: TGTGCCAGCACCCGACAGAAAAGAAGGGGAAACACCATATATTTT

J gene: TRBJ1-6
clone size: NA
V gene: TRBV23-1
D gene: TRBD1
CDR3 protein: CASSQSPGQDNSPLHF
CDR3 DNA: TGCGCCAGCAGTCAATCCCCAGGACAGGATAATTCACCCCTCCACTTT

J gene: TRBJ2-7
clone size: NA
V gene: TRBV5-1
D gene: TRBD1
CDR3 protein: CASSPGQGAYEQYF
CDR3 DNA: TGCGCCAGCAGCCCGGGACAGGGTGCCTACGAGCAGTACTTC

J gene: TRBJ2-7
clone size: NA
V gene: TRBV5-4
D gene: TRBD1
CDR3 protein: CASGPRTGTYEQYF
CDR3 DNA: TGTGCCAGCGGACCGCGGACAGGAACGTACGAGCAGTACTTC

J gene: TRBJ1-1
clone size: NA
V gene: TRBV6-6
D gene: NA
CDR3 protein: CASSRDQGGEAFF
CDR3 DNA: TGTGCCAGCAGTAGGGACCAGGGAGGTGAAGCTTTCTTT

J gene: TRBJ1-3
clone size: NA
V gene: TRBV5-1
D gene: TRBD1
CDR3 protein: CASSPQGFSGNTIYF
CDR3 DNA: TGCGCCAGCAGCCCACAGGGGTTCTCTGGAAACACCATATATTTT

J gene: TRBJ2-7
clone size: NA
V gene: TRBV9
D gene: NA
CDR3 protein: CASSVNTDSYEQYF
CDR3 DNA: TGTGCCAGCAGCGTAAATACAGACTCCTACGAGCAGTACTTC

J gene: TRBJ1-1
clone size: NA
V gene: TRBV28
D gene: TRBD1
CDR3 protein: CASSGTGIPEAFF
CDR3 DNA: TGTGCCAGCAGTGGGACAGGGATCCCTGAAGCTTTCTTT

J gene: TRBJ1-2
clone size: once
V gene: TRBV9
D gene: NA
CDR3 protein: CASSVGDSINYGYTF
CDR3 DNA: TGTGCCAGCAGCGTAGGAGACAGTATTAACTATGGCTACACCTTC

J gene: TRBJ2-1
clone size: NA
V gene: TRBV5-1
D gene: TRBD2
CDR3 protein: CASSRGTSGANEQFF
CDR3 DNA: TGCGCCAGCAGCCGTGGGACTAGCGGTGCCAATGAGCAGTTCTTC

J gene: TRBJ2-3
clone size: NA
V gene: TRBV11-2
D gene: NA
CDR3 protein: CASSLRRGQDTDTQYF
CDR3 DNA: TGTGCCAGCAGCTTACGGAGGGGGCAGGACACAGATACGCAGTATTTT

J gene: TRBJ2-1
clone size: NA
V gene: TRBV5-1
D gene: TRBD2
CDR3 protein: CASSLAPSGITGNEQFF
CDR3 DNA: TGCGCCAGCAGCTTGGCTCCTAGCGGGATAACGGGCAATGAGCAGTTCTTC

J gene: TRBJ1-6
clone size: NA
V gene: TRBV7-9
D gene: TRBD1
CDR3 protein: CASTPPGTGTSPLHF
CDR3 DNA: TGTGCCAGCACCCCCCCCGGGACAGGGACTTCACCCCTCCACTTT

J gene: TRBJ1-2
clone size: NA
V gene: TRBV11-2
D gene: NA
CDR3 protein: CASSLRTVVYGYTF
CDR3 DNA: TGTGCCAGCAGCTTGAGGACAGTTGTCTATGGCTACACCTTC

J gene: TRBJ2-7
clone size: few
V gene: TRBV6-4
D gene: NA
CDR3 protein: CASSDRTHNSYEQYF
CDR3 DNA: TGTGCCAGCAGTGACCGGACACACAACTCCTACGAGCAGTACTTC

J gene: TRBJ2-5
clone size: NA
V gene: TRBV18
D gene: NA
CDR3 protein: CASSPPRRQQETQYF
CDR3 DNA: TGTGCCAGCTCACCACCCCGCAGACAGCAAGAGACCCAGTACTTC

J gene: TRBJ2-3
clone size: NA
V gene: TRBV11-3
D gene: TRBD2
CDR3 protein: CASSLSGRLADDSSTDTQYF
CDR3 DNA: TGTGCCAGCAGTCTCTCCGGGCGACTAGCGGATGATTCTAGCACAGATACGCAGTATTTT

J gene: TRBJ2-2
clone size: few
V gene: TRBV7-9
D gene: NA
CDR3 protein: CASSLTTGYTGELFF
CDR3 DNA: TGTGCCAGCAGCTTGACTACGGGATACACCGGGGAGCTGTTTTTT

J gene: TRBJ2-5
clone size: NA
V gene: TRBV7-2
D gene: TRBD1
CDR3 protein: CASSPGQLETQYF
CDR3 DNA: TGTGCCAGCAGCCCGGGACAGTTGGAGACCCAGTACTTC

J gene: TRBJ2-4
clone size: NA
V gene: TRBV2
D gene: TRBD1
CDR3 protein: CASSEKVAGGAKNIQYF
CDR3 DNA: TGTGCCAGCAGTGAGAAGGTGGCAGGGGGAGCCAAAAACATTCAGTACTTC

J gene: TRBJ1-6
clone size: NA
V gene: TRBV6-5
D gene: TRBD1
CDR3 protein: CASSYQGAADNSPLHF
CDR3 DNA: TGTGCCAGCAGTTATCAGGGGGCGGCGGATAATTCACCCCTCCACTTT

J gene: TRBJ2-7
clone size: few
V gene: TRBV4-3
D gene: TRBD1
CDR3 protein: CASSHSGTGEIYEQYF
CDR3 DNA: TGCGCCAGCAGCCACTCCGGGACAGGAGAGATCTACGAGCAGTACTTC

J gene: TRBJ2-7
clone size: NA
V gene: TRBV29-1
D gene: NA
CDR3 protein: CSVEGRLGAHEQYF
CDR3 DNA: TGCAGCGTTGAAGGGCGCTTGGGGGCCCACGAGCAGTACTTC

J gene: TRBJ1-2
clone size: NA
V gene: TRBV7-6
D gene: TRBD1
CDR3 protein: CASSLFARTGINYGYTF
CDR3 DNA: TGTGCCAGCAGCTTATTTGCCCGGACAGGGATTAACTATGGCTACACCTTC